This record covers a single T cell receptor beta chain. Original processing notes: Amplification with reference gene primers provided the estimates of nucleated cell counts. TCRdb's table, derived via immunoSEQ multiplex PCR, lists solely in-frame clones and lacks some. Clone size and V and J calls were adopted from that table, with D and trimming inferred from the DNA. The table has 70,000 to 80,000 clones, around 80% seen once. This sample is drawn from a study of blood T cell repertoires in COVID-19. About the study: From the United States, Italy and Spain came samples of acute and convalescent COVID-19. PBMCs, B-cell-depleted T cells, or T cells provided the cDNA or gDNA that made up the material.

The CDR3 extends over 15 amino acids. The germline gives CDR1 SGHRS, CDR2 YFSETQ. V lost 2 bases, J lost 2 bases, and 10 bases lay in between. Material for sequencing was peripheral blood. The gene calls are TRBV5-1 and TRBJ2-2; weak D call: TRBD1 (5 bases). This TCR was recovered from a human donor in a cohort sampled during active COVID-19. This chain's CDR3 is CASSFPTENTGELFF. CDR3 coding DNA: TGCGCCAGCAGCTTTCCGACAGAAAACACCGGGGAGCTGTTTTTT.